This record covers a single TCR beta chain. No antigen is known for it. The germline V gene encodes CDR1 SGHVS and CDR2 FNYEAQ. Trimming at V came to 1 base and at J to 10 bases, leaving 9 bases not matched to a gene. The CDR3 extends over 16 amino acids. The data stem from a study of PD-1 blockade in classical Hodgkin lymphoma. Study results and caveats: CD8+ TCR diversity did not rise significantly by C4D1, unlike CD4+. Lower baseline TCR diversity was reported for newly diagnosed patients than for healthy donors.

Assay used: immunoSEQ multiplex PCR; TCRdb lists only in-frame clones, some missing. The sample has more than 40,000 clones, roughly 69% seen once. Time point meaning: cycle 4 day 1 (C4D1), after five to seven weeks of nivolumab. Every single patient, without exception, relapsed after autologous stem cell transplantation, and brentuximab vedotin exposure varied. The best responses consisted of complete response, partial response or progressive disease. J is TRBJ1-6 and V is TRBV7-6, with 8 bases matching TRBD1. Sequences were derived from peripheral blood mononuclear cells (PBMCs), sampled before the fourth cycle of nivolumab. The source of this sequence is a human donor with classical Hodgkin lymphoma. CDR3 sequence: CASSLDRSGGSSPLHF. CDR3 in DNA: TGTGCCAGCAGCTTAGATCGATCAGGGGGCTCCTCACCCCTCCACTTT.